The clone carrying this TCR beta chain was recorded a few times. TCRdb re-called the 5' RACE reads with MiXCR, one entry per CDR3 protein. This table holds roughly 600,000 distinct CDR3 sequences, more than 15% found once. This specimen belongs to a study of T-cell memory formation after mild COVID-19. Germline lookup yields CDR1 MNHEY and CDR2 SVGAGI. V lost 2 bases and J 4 bases, leaving 11 bases between the germline ends. CDR3 length: 14 amino acids. Source material: PBMCs or a T cell subset sorted from them (not recorded which). The gene calls are TRBV6-5 and TRBJ1-1, with D maybe TRBD1 (5 bases). The clonotype comes from an adult woman who had mild COVID-19 (a few samples of this study predate the infection). Cell type and time point are not known. The chain's CDR3 is CASSYRGEGTEAFF. The CDR3 DNA reads TGTGCCAGCAGTTACAGGGGAGAAGGCACTGAAGCTTTCTTT.